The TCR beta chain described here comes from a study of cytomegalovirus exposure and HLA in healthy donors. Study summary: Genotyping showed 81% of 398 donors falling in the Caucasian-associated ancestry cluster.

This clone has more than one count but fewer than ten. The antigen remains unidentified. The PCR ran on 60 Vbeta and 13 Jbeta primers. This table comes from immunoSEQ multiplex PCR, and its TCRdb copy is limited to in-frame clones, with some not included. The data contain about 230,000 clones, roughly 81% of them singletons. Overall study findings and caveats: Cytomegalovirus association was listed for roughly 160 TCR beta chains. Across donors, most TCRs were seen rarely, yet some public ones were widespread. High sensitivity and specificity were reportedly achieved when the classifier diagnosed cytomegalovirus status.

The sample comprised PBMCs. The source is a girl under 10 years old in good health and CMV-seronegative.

The CDR3 DNA reads TGTGCCTGGAGCGGCCGGACAAATAATGAAAAACTGTTTTTT. Translation: CAWSGRTNNEKLFF. This sequence joins TRBV30 and TRBJ1-4; D possibly corresponds to TRBD1 (5 bases). The CDR3 sequence is 14 residues long. Germline loops: CDR1 GTSNPN, CDR2 SVGIG (reference sequence). Between the trimmed V and J ends, which lost 3 bases and 4 bases, there was a span of 12 bases.